The present T cell receptor beta chain was sequenced within a study of control samples from healthy donors and cancer patients. Germline assignment: CDR1 SGHTA and CDR2 FQGNSA. Trimming cost V 8 bases and J 1 base, with 9 bases left between them. This CDR3 spans 13 amino acids. Measured with immunoSEQ multiplex PCR; TCRdb has only the in-frame clones, and not every one. Among 65,000 to 90,000 clones, more than 75% were seen once, and the ten largest hold over 15%. The clonotype comes from a man between 45 and 60 years old in good health. Sequencing was done on a sample of blood. The J gene is TRBJ2-1, the V gene TRBV7-2; the D gene is possibly TRBD2 (5 bases). CDR3 loop: CASGGFSYNEQFF. CDR3 DNA: TGTGCCAGCGGCGGGTTTTCCTACAATGAGCAGTTCTTC.